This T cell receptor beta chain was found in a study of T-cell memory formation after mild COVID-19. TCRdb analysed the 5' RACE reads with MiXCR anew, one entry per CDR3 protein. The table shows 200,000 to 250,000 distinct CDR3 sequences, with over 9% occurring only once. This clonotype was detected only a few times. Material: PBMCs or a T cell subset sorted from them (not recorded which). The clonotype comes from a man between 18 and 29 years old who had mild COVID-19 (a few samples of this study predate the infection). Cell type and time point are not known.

The CDR3 loop is CASSDRAGPPPTAGELFF. The CDR3 bases are TGTGCCAGCAGTGATCGGGCAGGACCCCCCCCTACAGCCGGGGAGCTGTTTTTT. The V call is TRBV2, the J call TRBJ2-2; no clear D gene. The CDR3 runs 18 residues. Trimming pared 3 bases from V and 6 bases from J, leaving 23 bases between. Germline assignment: CDR1 SNHLY and CDR2 FYNNEI.